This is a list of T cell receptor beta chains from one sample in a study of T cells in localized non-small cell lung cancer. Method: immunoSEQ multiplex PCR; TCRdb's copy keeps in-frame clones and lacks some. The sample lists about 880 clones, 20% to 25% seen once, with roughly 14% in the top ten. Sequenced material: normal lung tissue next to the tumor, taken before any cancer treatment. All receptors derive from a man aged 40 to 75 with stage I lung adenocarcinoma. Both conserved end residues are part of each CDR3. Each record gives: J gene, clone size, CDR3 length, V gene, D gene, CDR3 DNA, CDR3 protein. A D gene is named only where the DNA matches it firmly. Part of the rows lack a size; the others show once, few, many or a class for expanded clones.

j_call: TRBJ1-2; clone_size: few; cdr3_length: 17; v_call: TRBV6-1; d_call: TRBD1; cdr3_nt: TGTGCCAGCAGTGAAGCTAATCGTGGGGGACAGTTGAATGGCTACACCTTC; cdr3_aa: CASSEANRGGQLNGYTF
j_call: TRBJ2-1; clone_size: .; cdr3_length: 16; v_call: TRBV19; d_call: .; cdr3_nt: TGTGCCAGTAGTCCCCGTATGGGTCGCGGGGACAATGAGCAGTTCTTC; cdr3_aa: CASSPRMGRGDNEQFF
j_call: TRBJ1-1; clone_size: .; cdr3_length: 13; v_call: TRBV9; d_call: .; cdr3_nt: TGTGCCAGCAGCGATGAGCCGAACACTGAAGCTTTCTTT; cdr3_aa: CASSDEPNTEAFF
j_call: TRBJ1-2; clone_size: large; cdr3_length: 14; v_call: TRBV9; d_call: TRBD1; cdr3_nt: TGTGCCAGCAGCAGCCGGGACAGCGCGCATGGCTACACCTTC; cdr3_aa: CASSSRDSAHGYTF
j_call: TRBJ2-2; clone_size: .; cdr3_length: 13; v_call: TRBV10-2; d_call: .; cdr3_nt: TGCGCCAGCAGTGAGCAGAACACCGGGGAGCTGTTTTTT; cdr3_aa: CASSEQNTGELFF
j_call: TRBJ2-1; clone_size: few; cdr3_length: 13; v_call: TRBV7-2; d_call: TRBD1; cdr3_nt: TGTGCCAGCAGCCCAGGGGGTTCCAATGAGCAGTTCTTC; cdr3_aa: CASSPGGSNEQFF
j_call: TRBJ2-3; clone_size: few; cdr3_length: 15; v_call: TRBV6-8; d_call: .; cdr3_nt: TGTGCCAGCAGTGACTCGCAGGGGAGCACAGATACGCAGTATTTT; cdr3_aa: CASSDSQGSTDTQYF
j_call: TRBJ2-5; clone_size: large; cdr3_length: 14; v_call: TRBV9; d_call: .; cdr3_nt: TGTGCCAGCAGCGTAGGTAGCGACCAAGAGACCCAGTACTTC; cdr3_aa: CASSVGSDQETQYF
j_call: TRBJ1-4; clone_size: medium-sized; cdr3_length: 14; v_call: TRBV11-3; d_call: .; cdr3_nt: TGTGCCAGCAGCCCAGGGGCCTCTAATGAAAAACTGTTTTTT; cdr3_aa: CASSPGASNEKLFF
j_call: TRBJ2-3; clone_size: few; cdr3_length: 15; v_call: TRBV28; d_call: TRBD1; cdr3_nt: TGTGCCACCCTCCAGGACAGGGGATACACAGATACGCAGTATTTT; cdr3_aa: CATLQDRGYTDTQYF
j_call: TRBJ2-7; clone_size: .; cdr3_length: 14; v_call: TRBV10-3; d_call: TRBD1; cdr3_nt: TGTGCCATCAGTGAGCTACAGGGGGAAAGCGAGCAGTACTTC; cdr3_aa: CAISELQGESEQYF
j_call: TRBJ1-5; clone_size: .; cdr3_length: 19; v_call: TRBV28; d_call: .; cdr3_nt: TGTGCCAGCAGCCCTACTCCCGGGACAATCATCGGTGGCAATCAGCCCCAGCATTTT; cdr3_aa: CASSPTPGTIIGGNQPQHF
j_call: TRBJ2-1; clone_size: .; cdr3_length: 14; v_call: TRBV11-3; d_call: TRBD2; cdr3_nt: TGTGCCAGCAGCCCTGGACTAGCCTACAATGAGCAGTTCTTC; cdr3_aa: CASSPGLAYNEQFF
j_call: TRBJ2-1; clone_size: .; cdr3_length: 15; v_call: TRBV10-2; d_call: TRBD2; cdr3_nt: TGCGCCAGCAGTGAGGAACTAGCGGACCACAATGAGCAGTTCTTC; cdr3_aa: CASSEELADHNEQFF
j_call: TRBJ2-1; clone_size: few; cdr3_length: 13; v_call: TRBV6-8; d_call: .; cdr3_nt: TGTGCCAGCAGTGAGAGCTTGGGAGGTGAGCAGTTCTTC; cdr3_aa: CASSESLGGEQFF
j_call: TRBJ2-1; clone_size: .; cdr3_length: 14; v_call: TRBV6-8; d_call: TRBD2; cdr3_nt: TGTGCCACCAGGACTAGCGGGGAATACAATGAGCAGTTCTTC; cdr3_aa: CATRTSGEYNEQFF
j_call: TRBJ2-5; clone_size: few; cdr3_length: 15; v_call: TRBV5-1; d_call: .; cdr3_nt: TGCGCCAGCAGCATTGCGGCGGGAAGGCAAGAGACCCAGTACTTC; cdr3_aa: CASSIAAGRQETQYF
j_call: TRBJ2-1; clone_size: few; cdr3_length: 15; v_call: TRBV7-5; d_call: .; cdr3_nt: TGTGTCAGAAGCTCCCCCCTCGAAATCACCGATGAGCAGTTCTTC; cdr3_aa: CVRSSPLEITDEQFF
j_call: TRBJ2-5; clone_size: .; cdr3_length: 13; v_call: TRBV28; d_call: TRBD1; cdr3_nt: TGTGCCAGCGGGACAGGGGGGTTAGAGACCCAGTACTTC; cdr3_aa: CASGTGGLETQYF
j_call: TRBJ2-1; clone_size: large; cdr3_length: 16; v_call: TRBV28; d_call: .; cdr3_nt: TGTGCCAGCAGTTTCCTTCTCTCGACTGGGAACAATGAGCAGTTCTTC; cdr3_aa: CASSFLLSTGNNEQFF
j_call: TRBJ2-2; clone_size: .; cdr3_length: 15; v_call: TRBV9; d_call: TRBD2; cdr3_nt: TGTGCCAGCAGCGTTAGCGGGGGGGCCACCGGGGAGCTGTTTTTT; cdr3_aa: CASSVSGGATGELFF
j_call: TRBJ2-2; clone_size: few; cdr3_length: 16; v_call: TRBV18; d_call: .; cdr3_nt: TGTGCCAGCTCACCACCGGGGACGGGGAACACCGGGGAGCTGTTTTTT; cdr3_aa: CASSPPGTGNTGELFF
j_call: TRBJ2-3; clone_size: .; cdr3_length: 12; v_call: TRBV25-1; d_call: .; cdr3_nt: TGTGCCAGCAGTGAATGGGCAGATACGCAGTATTTT; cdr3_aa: CASSEWADTQYF
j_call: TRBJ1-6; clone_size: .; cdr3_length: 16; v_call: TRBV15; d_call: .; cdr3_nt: TGTGCCACCAGCAGAGATCACAGCCTCGGTAATTCACCCCTCCACTTT; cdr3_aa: CATSRDHSLGNSPLHF
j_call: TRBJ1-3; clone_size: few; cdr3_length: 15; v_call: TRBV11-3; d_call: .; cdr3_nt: TGTGCCAGCAGCCCGGACGGTTACCCTCGAAACACCATATATTTT; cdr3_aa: CASSPDGYPRNTIYF
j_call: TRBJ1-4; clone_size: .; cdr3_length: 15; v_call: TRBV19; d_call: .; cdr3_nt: TGTGCCAGTAGCCAACCCGGGACCGGAAATGAAAAACTGTTTTTT; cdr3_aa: CASSQPGTGNEKLFF
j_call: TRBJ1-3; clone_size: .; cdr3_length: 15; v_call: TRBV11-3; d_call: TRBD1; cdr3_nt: TGTGCCAGCAGGTTCGACAGGGGACCTGGAAACACCATATATTTT; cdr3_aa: CASRFDRGPGNTIYF
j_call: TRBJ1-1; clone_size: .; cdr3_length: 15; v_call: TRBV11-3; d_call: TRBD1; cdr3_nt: TGTGCCAGCAGCCTGGACAGGGGTCCGTACACTGAAGCTTTCTTT; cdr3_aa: CASSLDRGPYTEAFF
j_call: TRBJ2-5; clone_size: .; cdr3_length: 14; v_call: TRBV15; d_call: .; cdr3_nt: TGTGCCACCAGCAGGTCGAGTGAGCAAGAGACCCAGTACTTC; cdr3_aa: CATSRSSEQETQYF
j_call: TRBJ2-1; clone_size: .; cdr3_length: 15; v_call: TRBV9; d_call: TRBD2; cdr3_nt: TGTGCCAGCAAGGCTAGCGGGACGATAGACAATGAGCAGTTCTTC; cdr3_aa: CASKASGTIDNEQFF
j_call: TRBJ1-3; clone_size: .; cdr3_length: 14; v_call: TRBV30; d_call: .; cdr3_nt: TGTGCCTGGAGTACGTCAGGGTGGGGAAACACCATATATTTT; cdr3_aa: CAWSTSGWGNTIYF
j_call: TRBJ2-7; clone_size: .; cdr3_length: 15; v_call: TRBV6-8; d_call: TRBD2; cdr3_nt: TGTGCCAGCAGCCCCGGGACTAGCGGGAGGTACGAGCAGTACTTC; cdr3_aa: CASSPGTSGRYEQYF
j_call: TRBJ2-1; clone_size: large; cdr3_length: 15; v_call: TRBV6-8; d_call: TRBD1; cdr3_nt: TGTGCCAGCAGTTACTCCACCCAGGGGGAGAATGAGCAGTTCTTC; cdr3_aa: CASSYSTQGENEQFF
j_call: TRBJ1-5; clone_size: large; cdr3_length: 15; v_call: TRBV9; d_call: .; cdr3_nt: TGTGCCAGCAGTGAGTCGTCAGGGGCCAATCAGCCCCAGCATTTT; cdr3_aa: CASSESSGANQPQHF
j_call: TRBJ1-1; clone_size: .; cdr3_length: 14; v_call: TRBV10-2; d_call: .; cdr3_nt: TGCGCCAGCAGTGAGTCGGGGGATTGGGCTGAAGCTTTCTTT; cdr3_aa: CASSESGDWAEAFF
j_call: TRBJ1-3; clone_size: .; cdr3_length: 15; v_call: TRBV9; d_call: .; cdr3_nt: TGTGCCAGCAGCGTAGGAAACAGTCTAAGTAACACCATATATTTT; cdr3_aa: CASSVGNSLSNTIYF
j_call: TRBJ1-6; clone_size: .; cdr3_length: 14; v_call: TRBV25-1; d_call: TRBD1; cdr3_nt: TGTGCCAGCAGTGACCAAACAGGGGTTTCACCCCTCCACTTT; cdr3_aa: CASSDQTGVSPLHF
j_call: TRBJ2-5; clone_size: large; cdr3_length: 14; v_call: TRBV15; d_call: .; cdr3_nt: TGTGCCACCAGCAGAGTCAGTAAACAAGAGACCCAGTACTTC; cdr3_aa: CATSRVSKQETQYF
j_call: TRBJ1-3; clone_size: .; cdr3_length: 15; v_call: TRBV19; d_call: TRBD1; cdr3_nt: TGTGCCAGTAGTATATCTGGACAGGCTGGAAACACCATATATTTT; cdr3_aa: CASSISGQAGNTIYF
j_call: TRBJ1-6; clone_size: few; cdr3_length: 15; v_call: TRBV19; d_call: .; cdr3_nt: TGTGCCAGTAGTTACGAACAGGGAGATAATTCACCCCTCCACTTT; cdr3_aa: CASSYEQGDNSPLHF
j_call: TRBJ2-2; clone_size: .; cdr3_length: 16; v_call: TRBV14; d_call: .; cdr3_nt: TGTGCCAGCAGCCAAGATGGCAGGGACTACACCGGGGAGCTGTTTTTT; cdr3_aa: CASSQDGRDYTGELFF
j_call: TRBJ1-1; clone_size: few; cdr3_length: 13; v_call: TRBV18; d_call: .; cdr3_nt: TGTGCCAGCTCAGCCGCCGGTTTTTTGGAAGCTTTCTTT; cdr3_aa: CASSAAGFLEAFF
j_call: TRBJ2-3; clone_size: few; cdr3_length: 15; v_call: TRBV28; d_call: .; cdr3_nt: TGTGCCAGCAGCACCAGGGTTAGTAGCACAGATACGCAGTATTTT; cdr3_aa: CASSTRVSSTDTQYF
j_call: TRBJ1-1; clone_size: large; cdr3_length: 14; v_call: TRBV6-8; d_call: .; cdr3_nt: TGTGCCAGCAGTCCACAGGGCCCGAACACTGAAGCTTTCTTT; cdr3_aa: CASSPQGPNTEAFF
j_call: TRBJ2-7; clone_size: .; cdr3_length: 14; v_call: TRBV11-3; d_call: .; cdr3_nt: TGTGCCAGCAGCTTAGGGAGGAGGAAAATCGAGCAGTACTTC; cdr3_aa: CASSLGRRKIEQYF
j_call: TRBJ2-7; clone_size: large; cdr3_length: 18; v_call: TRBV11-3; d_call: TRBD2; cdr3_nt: TGTGCCAGCAGCACTAACCGGGATAGCGGGAGGGTCTCCTACGAGCAGTACTTC; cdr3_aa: CASSTNRDSGRVSYEQYF
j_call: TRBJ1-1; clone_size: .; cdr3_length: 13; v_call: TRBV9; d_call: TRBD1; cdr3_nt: TGTGCCAGCAGTGGGGACAGTACTACTGAAGCTTTCTTT; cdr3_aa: CASSGDSTTEAFF
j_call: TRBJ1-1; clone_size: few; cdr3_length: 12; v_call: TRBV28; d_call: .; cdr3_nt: TGTGCCAGCAGTTTGGGCCTACACGAAGCTTTCTTT; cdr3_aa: CASSLGLHEAFF